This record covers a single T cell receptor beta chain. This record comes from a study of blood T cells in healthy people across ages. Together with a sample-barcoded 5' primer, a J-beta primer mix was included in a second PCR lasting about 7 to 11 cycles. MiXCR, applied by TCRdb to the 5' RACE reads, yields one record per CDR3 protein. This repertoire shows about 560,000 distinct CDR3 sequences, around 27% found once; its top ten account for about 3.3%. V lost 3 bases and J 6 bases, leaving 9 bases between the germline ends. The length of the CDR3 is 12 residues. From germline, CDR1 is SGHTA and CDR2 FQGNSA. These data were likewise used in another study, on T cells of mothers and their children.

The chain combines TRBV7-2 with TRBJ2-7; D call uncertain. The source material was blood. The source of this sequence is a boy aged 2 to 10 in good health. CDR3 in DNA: TGTGCCAGCAGCTTCGATGTGGGCGAGCAGTACTTC. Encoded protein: CASSFDVGEQYF.